A selection of T cell receptor beta chains follows, all from one sample in a study of human T cells and chemical hapten exposure. One entry per CDR3 protein, called by TCRdb with MiXCR from the RACE reads. Of around 120,000 distinct CDR3 sequences listed, roughly an eighth were seen once; the top ten hold around 0.99%. Material: whole blood, obtained in connection with sensitization to the hapten diphenylcyclopropenone (DPC). The receptors here all came from a man aged 18 to 29 with alopecia areata. Some clones in this sample may be carry-over from other donors' samples. CDR3s include the opening cysteine and the closing phenylalanine or tryptophan. Each record gives: D gene, clone size, CDR3 length, V gene, J gene, CDR3 DNA, CDR3 protein. A D gene is named only where the DNA matches it firmly. Some rows have no size entry. The others give once, few or many, or a class for an expanded clone.

NA,NA,15,TRBV7-6,TRBJ1-1,TGTGCCAGCAGCTTACTACGGGAAATGAACACTGAAGCTTTCTTT,CASSLLREMNTEAFF
NA,NA,12,TRBV29-1,TRBJ1-2,TGCAGCGTTGACAGCAGCCTCTATGGCTACACCTTC,CSVDSSLYGYTF
NA,few,13,TRBV19,TRBJ1-5,TGTGCCTCAACAACAGGGCTCAATCAGCCCCAGCATTTT,CASTTGLNQPQHF
TRBD1,few,13,TRBV5-1,TRBJ1-1,TGCGCCAGCGGGCCTCAGGGGGCGACTGAAGCTTTCTTT,CASGPQGATEAFF
NA,few,14,TRBV4-1,TRBJ1-2,TGCGCCAGCAGCCAAGGCGAGGGAAGCTATGGCTACACCTTC,CASSQGEGSYGYTF
TRBD2,many,16,TRBV5-4,TRBJ2-3,TGTGCCAGCAGCCATGCCGGGACTACCATCACAGATACGCAGTATTTT,CASSHAGTTITDTQYF
NA,once,15,TRBV7-9,TRBJ2-3,TGTGCCAGCAGCTTGGAGGGATCCCGCACAGATACGCAGTATTTT,CASSLEGSRTDTQYF
NA,few,13,TRBV29-1,TRBJ2-1,TGCAGCGTTGCTAGGGGACCGGACATTGAGCAGTTCTTC,CSVARGPDIEQFF
NA,many,16,TRBV5-6,TRBJ2-3,TGTGCCAGCAGCCTGCGAACAGGTTTTAGCACAGATACGCAGTATTTT,CASSLRTGFSTDTQYF
NA,few,11,TRBV20-1,TRBJ2-2,TGCAGTGCTCCCACCCGAGGGGAGCTGTTTTTT,CSAPTRGELFF
TRBD1,few,15,TRBV5-1,TRBJ2-7,TGCGCCAGCAGCCTCTCGACAGGGGACTTCTACGAGCAGTACTTC,CASSLSTGDFYEQYF
NA,many,13,TRBV7-7,TRBJ1-4,TGTGCCGTATGGGACCGTTCTAATGAAAAACTGTTTTTT,CAVWDRSNEKLFF
NA,NA,13,TRBV5-1,TRBJ2-2,TGCGCCAGCAGCCCTCAGTTCGAGGGGGAGCTGTTTTTT,CASSPQFEGELFF
NA,NA,12,TRBV4-1,TRBJ1-4,TGCGCCAGCAGCCAGGACAGTGAAAAACTGTTTTTT,CASSQDSEKLFF
TRBD2,NA,12,TRBV11-2,TRBJ2-1,TGTGCCAGCAGCCCCCCCGGACTAGATCCGTTCTTC,CASSPPGLDPFF
NA,NA,12,TRBV28,TRBJ1-5,TGTGCCAGCACACTAAGCAATCAGCCCCAGCATTTT,CASTLSNQPQHF
TRBD2,NA,15,TRBV6-6,TRBJ2-1,TGTGCCAGCAGTTCTCTAGCGGGGGGGCTTTATGAGCAGTTCTTC,CASSSLAGGLYEQFF
NA,few,16,TRBV5-8,TRBJ2-5,TGTGCCAGCAGCTTGGAGGCCAGGGACCTTACAGAGACCCAGTACTTC,CASSLEARDLTETQYF
NA,once,15,TRBV5-1,TRBJ1-1,TGCGCCAGCAGCTTGGAAGGATACCTGAACACTGAAGCTTTCTTT,CASSLEGYLNTEAFF
NA,NA,15,TRBV3-2,TRBJ1-1,TGTGCCAGCAGCCAAGCCCCGGACAGACACACTGAAGCTTTCTTT,CASSQAPDRHTEAFF
NA,few,13,TRBV4-1,TRBJ2-5,TGCGCCAGCAGCCAAGGTCCAACGGAGACCCAGTACTTC,CASSQGPTETQYF
NA,many,12,TRBV7-2,TRBJ2-2,TGTGCCAGCAGGCCTAACACCGGGGAGCTGTTTTTT,CASRPNTGELFF
NA,NA,13,TRBV15,TRBJ1-1,TGTGCCACCAGTCAGACGAGGAACACTGAAGCTTTCTTT,CATSQTRNTEAFF
TRBD2,few,20,TRBV6-1,TRBJ2-1,TGTGCCAGCAGGGAGAGCACTAGCGGGGGCCGTATACGGCTCTACAATGAGCAGTTCTTC,CASRESTSGGRIRLYNEQFF
TRBD2,NA,17,TRBV5-1,TRBJ2-5,TGCGCCAGCAGCTCCTCCGGGACTAGCGGGGGCCAAGAGACCCAGTACTTC,CASSSSGTSGGQETQYF
TRBD1,few,13,TRBV20-1,TRBJ1-3,TGCAGTGCTAGTGGGACAGCGAAAGGGACCATATATTTT,CSASGTAKGTIYF
TRBD1,few,14,TRBV7-2,TRBJ1-4,TGTGCCAGCAGCAGACAGGGGGCGTACGAAAAACTGTTTTTT,CASSRQGAYEKLFF
NA,NA,15,TRBV11-1,TRBJ2-6,TGTGCCAGCAGTTACGGGGGCTCTGGGGCCAACGTCCTGACTTTC,CASSYGGSGANVLTF